This T cell receptor beta chain emerged from a study of cytomegalovirus exposure and HLA in healthy donors. Across the study: A later analysis reported the 100 to 150 validation repertoires used the same platform as the roughly 700 first-cohort repertoires. Findings and limits, study-wide: As was reported, the classifier diagnosed cytomegalovirus status with high specificity and sensitivity. 164 TCR beta chains were listed as cytomegalovirus-associated.

Assay used: immunoSEQ multiplex PCR; TCRdb lists only in-frame clones, some missing. The data show tens of thousands of clones, 95% to 97% seen once. Details on this clone: Antigen: not known.

Germline V lookup: CDR1 SGDLS, CDR2 YYNGEE. Losses at the gene ends were 3 bases for V and 1 base for J; bases not matched to a gene: 4. The CDR3 length is 15 residues. It was the approximately 120-subject validation cohort, separate from the approximately 700-subject first cohort, to which the donors belonged. The receptor was isolated from a man in his late teens or twenties in good health and CMV-seropositive. The specimen sequenced was PBMCs. This chain uses TRBV9 with TRBJ1-3; 7 positions agree with TRBD1. Here the CDR3 DNA reads TGTGCCAGCAGCGGTAACAGGGGATCTGGAAACACCATATATTTT. Its protein is CASSGNRGSGNTIYF.